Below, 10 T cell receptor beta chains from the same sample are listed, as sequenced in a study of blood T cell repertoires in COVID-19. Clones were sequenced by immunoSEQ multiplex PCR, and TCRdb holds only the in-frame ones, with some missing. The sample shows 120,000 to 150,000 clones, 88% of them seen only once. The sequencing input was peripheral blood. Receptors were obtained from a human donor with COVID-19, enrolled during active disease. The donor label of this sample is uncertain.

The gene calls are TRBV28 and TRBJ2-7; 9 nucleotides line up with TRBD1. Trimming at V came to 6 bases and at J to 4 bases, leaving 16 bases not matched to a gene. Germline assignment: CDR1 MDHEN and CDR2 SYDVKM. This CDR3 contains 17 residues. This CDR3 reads CASSSPGGGQGSYEQYF. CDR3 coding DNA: TGTGCCAGCAGCTCTCCCGGTGGGGGACAGGGATCATACGAGCAGTACTTC.

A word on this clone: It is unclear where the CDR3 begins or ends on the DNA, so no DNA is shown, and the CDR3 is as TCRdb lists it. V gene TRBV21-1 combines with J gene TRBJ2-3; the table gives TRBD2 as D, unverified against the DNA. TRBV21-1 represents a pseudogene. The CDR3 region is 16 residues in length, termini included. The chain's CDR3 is CASSKVGGGSTDTQYF.

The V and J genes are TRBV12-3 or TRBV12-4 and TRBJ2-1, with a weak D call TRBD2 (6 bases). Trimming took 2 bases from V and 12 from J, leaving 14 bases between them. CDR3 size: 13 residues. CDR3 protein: CASSLFNRGRQFF. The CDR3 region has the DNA TGTGCCAGCAGTTTATTTAATCGGGGGAGGCAGTTCTTC.

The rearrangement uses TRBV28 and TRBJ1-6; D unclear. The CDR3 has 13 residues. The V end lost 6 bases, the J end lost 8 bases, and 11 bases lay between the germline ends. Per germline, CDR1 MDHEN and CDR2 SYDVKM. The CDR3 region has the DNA TGTGCCAGCAGGCCGGGTGCAGATTCACCCCTCCACTTT. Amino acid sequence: CASRPGADSPLHF. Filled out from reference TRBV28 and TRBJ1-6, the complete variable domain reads DVKVTQSSRYLVKRTGEKVFLECVQDMDHENMFWYRQDPGLGLRLIYFSYDVKMKEKGDIPEGYSVSREKKERFSLILESASTNQTSMYLCASRPGADSPLHFGNGTRLTVT.

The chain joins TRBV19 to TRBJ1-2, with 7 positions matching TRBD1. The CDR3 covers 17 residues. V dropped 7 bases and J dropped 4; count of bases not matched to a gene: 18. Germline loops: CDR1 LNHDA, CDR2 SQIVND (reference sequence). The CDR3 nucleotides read TGTGCCAGTACCCCCTTATTAATGGGGACAGAGGTCTATGGCTACACCTTC. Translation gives CASTPLLMGTEVYGYTF.

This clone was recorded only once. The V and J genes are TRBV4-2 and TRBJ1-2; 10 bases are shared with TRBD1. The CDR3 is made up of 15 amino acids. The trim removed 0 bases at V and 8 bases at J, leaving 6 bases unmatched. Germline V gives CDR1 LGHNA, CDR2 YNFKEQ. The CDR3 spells CASSQDGTGEWGYTF. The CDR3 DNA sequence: TGTGCCAGCAGCCAAGACGGGACAGGGGAATGGGGCTACACCTTC.

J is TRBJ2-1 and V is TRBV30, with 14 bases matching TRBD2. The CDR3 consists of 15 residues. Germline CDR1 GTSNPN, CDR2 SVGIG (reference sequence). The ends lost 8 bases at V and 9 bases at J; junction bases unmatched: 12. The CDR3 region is CARTGTSGSSGEQFF. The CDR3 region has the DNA TGTGCCCGCACCGGGACTAGCGGGAGTTCTGGTGAGCAGTTCTTC.

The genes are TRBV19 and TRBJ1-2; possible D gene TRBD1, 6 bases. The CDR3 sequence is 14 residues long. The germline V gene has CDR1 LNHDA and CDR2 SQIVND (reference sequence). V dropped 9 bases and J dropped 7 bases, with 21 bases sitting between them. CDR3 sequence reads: CASAEGGAPRGYTF. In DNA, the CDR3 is TGTGCCAGCGCGGAGGGGGGGGCGCCTCGTGGCTACACCTTC.

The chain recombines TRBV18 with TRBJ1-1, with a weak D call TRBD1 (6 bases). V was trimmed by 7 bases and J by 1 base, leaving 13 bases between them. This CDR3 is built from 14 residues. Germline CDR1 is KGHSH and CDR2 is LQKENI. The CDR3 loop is CASLLTGENTEAFF. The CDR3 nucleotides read TGTGCCAGCTTACTGACAGGCGAGAACACTGAAGCTTTCTTT.

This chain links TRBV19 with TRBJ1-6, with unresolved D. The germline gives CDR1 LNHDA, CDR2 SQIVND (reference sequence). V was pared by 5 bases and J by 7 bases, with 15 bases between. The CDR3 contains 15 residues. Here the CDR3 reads CASSPMPGANSPLHF. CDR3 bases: TGTGCCAGTAGTCCGATGCCGGGTGCGAATTCACCCCTCCACTTT.